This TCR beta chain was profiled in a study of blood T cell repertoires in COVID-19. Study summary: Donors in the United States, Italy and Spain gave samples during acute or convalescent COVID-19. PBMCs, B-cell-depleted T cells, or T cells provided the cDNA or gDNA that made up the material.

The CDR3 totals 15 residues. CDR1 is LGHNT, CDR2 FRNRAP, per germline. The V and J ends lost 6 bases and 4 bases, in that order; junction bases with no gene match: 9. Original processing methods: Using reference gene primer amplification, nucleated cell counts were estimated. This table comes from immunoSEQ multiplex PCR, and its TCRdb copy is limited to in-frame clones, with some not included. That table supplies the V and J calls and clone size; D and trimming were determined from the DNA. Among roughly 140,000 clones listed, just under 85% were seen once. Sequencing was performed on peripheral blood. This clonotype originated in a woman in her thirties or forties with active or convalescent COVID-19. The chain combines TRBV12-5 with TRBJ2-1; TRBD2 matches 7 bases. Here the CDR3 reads CASGPGGPIYNEQFF. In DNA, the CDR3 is TGTGCTAGTGGCCCGGGGGGACCTATATACAATGAGCAGTTCTTC. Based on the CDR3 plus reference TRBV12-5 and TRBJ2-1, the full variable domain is DARVTQTPRHKVTEMGQEVTMRCQPILGHNTVFWYRQTMMQGLELLAYFRNRAPLDDSGMPKDRFSAEMPDATLATLKIQPSEPRDSAVYFCASGPGGPIYNEQFFGPGTRLTVL.